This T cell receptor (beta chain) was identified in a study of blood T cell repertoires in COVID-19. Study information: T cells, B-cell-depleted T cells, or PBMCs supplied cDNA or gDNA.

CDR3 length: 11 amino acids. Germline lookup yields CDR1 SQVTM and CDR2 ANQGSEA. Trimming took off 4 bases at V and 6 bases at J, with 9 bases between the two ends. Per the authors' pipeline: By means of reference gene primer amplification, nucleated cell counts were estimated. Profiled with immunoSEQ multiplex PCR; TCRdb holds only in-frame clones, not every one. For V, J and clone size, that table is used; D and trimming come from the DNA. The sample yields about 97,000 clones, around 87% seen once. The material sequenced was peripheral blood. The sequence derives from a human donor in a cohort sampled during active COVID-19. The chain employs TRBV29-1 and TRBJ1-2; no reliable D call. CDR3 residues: CSVASTNGYTF. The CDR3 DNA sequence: TGCAGCGTTGCGTCGACTAATGGCTACACCTTC.